Following are 32 T cell receptor beta chains from one sample sequenced in a study of PD-1 blockade in classical Hodgkin lymphoma (dated by TCRdb to the early 2020s). Library construction relied on the immunoSEQ multiplex PCR assay. TCRdb took over this immuneACCESS table, retaining in-frame rearrangements with V and J assigned. Such tables are incomplete; in checked studies, under half of the missing clones stem from an unresolved V gene, and the remainder is unexplained. The sample data list nearly 55,000 clones, and roughly 80% of these were observed just once. 15% to 20% of the sample goes to the ten largest clones. Per the publication, the time point label means: cycle 1 day 1 (C1D1), immediately before nivolumab initiation. Every trial patient had relapsed following autologous stem cell transplantation, and prior brentuximab vedotin exposure was what differed among cohorts A, B and C. This sample comprised peripheral blood mononuclear cells (PBMCs), obtained at baseline. The source is a human donor with classical Hodgkin lymphoma.

The rearrangement uses TRBV21-1 and TRBJ1-2. TRBV21-1 is recorded as a pseudogene. The CDR3 covers 17 residues. The CDR3 DNA follows: TGTGCCAGCAGCACCGAAGAGGGACGGGGAATTGGTTATGGCTACACCTTC. Protein product: CASSTEEGRGIGYGYTF.

In this sample, this clone turned up once. V gene TRBV19 combines with J gene TRBJ2-5; D is ambiguous. Trimming pared 0 bases from V and 7 bases from J, leaving 21 bases between. Germline V gives CDR1 LNHDA, CDR2 SQIVND (reference sequence). This CDR3 contains 17 residues. CDR3 in DNA: TGTGCCAGTAGTATAGATCCCCTTAAGACGAGGACCGGGACCCAGTACTTC. It translates to CASSIDPLKTRTGTQYF.

The V gene is TRBV27, the J gene TRBJ2-3; 11 positions agree with TRBD2. J was trimmed by 6 bases and V by 7 bases; bases with no gene match: 12. Germline V gene data show CDR1 as MNHEY and CDR2 as SMNVEV (reference sequence). The CDR3 length is 16 residues. CDR3 loop: CASNHRDSGRGDTQYF. The CDR3 DNA reads as TGTGCCAGCAACCACAGGGATAGCGGGAGGGGTGATACGCAGTATTTT.

This clone has a single count. CDR3 loop: CASSPTPREGPYNEQFF. The CDR3 region has the DNA TGTGCCAGCAGTCCCACCCCCCGGGAGGGTCCTTACAATGAGCAGTTCTTC. The V call is TRBV27, the J call TRBJ2-1; 8 bases line up with TRBD2. The CDR3 totals 17 residues. Germline V gene lookup returns CDR1 MNHEY and CDR2 SMNVEV (reference sequence). V was clipped by 5 bases and J by 4 bases; unmatched bases: 13.

This clone turned up a few times. The V call is TRBV7-6, the J call TRBJ2-3; the D gene could be TRBD1 or TRBD2 (5 bases each). The CDR3 contains 18 residues. Trimming cost V 5 bases and J 6 bases, with 27 bases left between them. Germline V gene sequence: CDR1 SGHVS, CDR2 FNYEAQ. The CDR3 coding sequence is TGTGCCAGCAGCCCGTGGGACCGTGATAACCCGCAGATGGATACGCAGTATTTT. It encodes CASSPWDRDNPQMDTQYF. The variable domain in full, with the rest retrieved from reference TRBV7-6 and TRBJ2-3, is GAGVSQSPRYKVTKRGQDVALRCDPISGHVSLYWYRQALGQGPEFLTYFNYEAQQDKSGLPNDRFSAERPEGSISTLTIQRTEQRDSAMYRCASSPWDRDNPQMDTQYFGPGTRLTVL.

The chain recombines TRBV5-4 with TRBJ2-2; the match to TRBD1 covers 7 bases. Germline lookup yields CDR1 SGHNT and CDR2 YYREEE (reference sequence). There are 14 residues in the CDR3. J gave up 1 base and V 10 bases, and 7 bases lay outside the gene matches. CDR3 sequence (DNA): TGTGCCTTTAAAGGGGGCTGGAACACCGGGGAGCTGTTTTTT. Translation: CAFKGGWNTGELFF.

In this sample, this clone turned up once. The junction departs from the called germline gene at one end, perhaps through a read error. The chain combines TRBV5-1 with TRBJ2-1; 7 bases are shared with TRBD1. The germline V gene has CDR1 SGHRS and CDR2 YFSETQ. The CDR3 consists of 11 residues. The CDR3 here is CASSGDSEEFF. The CDR3 DNA follows: TGCGCCAGCAGCGGGGACAGTGAGGAGTTCTTC.

V usage is TRBV7-8 and J usage is TRBJ2-7; D is unresolved. Trimming removed 0 bases at V and 5 bases at J, with 2 bases between. This CDR3 has 11 residues. Germline V gene lookup returns CDR1 SGHVS and CDR2 FQNEAQ. CDR3: CASSLANEQYF. The CDR3 DNA follows: TGTGCCAGCAGCTTAGCCAACGAGCAGTACTTC.

The J gene is TRBJ1-1, the V gene TRBV18, with D unclear. CDR1 is KGHSH and CDR2 is LQKENI in the germline V gene. The CDR3 has 11 residues. V dropped 3 bases and J dropped 10 bases, with 9 bases sitting between them. CDR3 coding DNA: TGTGCCAGCTCACCTTCCGAGGGAGCTTTCTTT. This gives the protein CASSPSEGAFF.

This chain uses TRBV19 with TRBJ1-1, with TRBD1 identical over 11 bases. The CDR3 covers 15 residues. CDR1 and CDR2 from the germline V gene are LNHDA and SQIVND (reference sequence). V shed 5 bases, J shed 10 bases, and the junction held 12 bases outside the gene matches. The CDR3 DNA follows: TGTGCCAGTAGTCACCCGGGACAGGGGGGTTTTGGAGCTTTCTTT. Translation: CASSHPGQGGFGAFF. The full variable domain, with the rest looked up from reference TRBV19 and TRBJ1-1, is DGGITQSPKYLFRKEGQNVTLSCEQNLNHDAMYWYRQDPGQGLRLIYYSQIVNDFQKGDIAEGYSVSREKKESFPLTVTSAQKNPTAFYLCASSHPGQGGFGAFFGQGTRLTVV.

V gene TRBV6-5 combines with J gene TRBJ1-2; D not resolved. V lost 0 bases and J 8 bases, leaving 13 bases between the germline ends. Germline CDR1 and CDR2: MNHEY and SVGAGI. The CDR3 is 14 residues long. CDR3 sequence reads: CASSYSPTRRGYTF. Written as DNA, the CDR3 is TGTGCCAGCAGTTACTCGCCAACCCGGCGGGGCTACACCTTC.

This sequence joins TRBV2 and TRBJ1-1; D is perhaps TRBD1 (5 bases). Deletions cut 2 bases from V and 7 bases from J, with 14 bases between. The CDR3 runs to 14 residues. The germline CDR1 and CDR2 sequences are SNHLY and FYNNEI. CDR3 in amino acids: CASSELGGSVEAFF. The DNA for the CDR3 is TGTGCCAGCAGTGAACTTGGGGGTTCGGTTGAAGCTTTCTTT.

The V call is TRBV7-2, the J call TRBJ2-2; D uncertain. V lost 5 bases and J 2 bases, leaving 12 bases between the germline ends. The CDR3 runs 15 residues. Per germline, CDR1 SGHTA and CDR2 FQGNSA. The CDR3, as DNA: TGTGCCAGCAGCCCACGGACCACAAACACCGGGGAGCTGTTTTTT. Protein product: CASSPRTTNTGELFF.

This clone was counted only a few times. The chain carries TRBV10-3 and TRBJ1-1; TRBD1 matches at 8 bases. Looked up from germline, CDR1 is ENHRY and CDR2 is SYGVKD. The CDR3 totals 13 residues. V shed 3 bases, J shed 7 bases, and the junction held 4 bases outside the gene matches. Here the CDR3 DNA reads TGTGCCATCAGTGAAACCAGGGGGCTTGAAGCTTTCTTT. Its protein product is CAISETRGLEAFF.

This clone was detected only a few times. The genes are TRBV19 and TRBJ1-5, with no clear D. This CDR3 region has 12 residues. The germline V gene encodes CDR1 LNHDA and CDR2 SQIVND (reference sequence). Trimming stripped 7 bases from V and 5 bases from J, with 9 bases between. The CDR3 sequence: CASNEMYQPQHF. The CDR3 nucleotides are TGTGCCAGTAATGAGATGTATCAGCCCCAGCATTTT.

The rearrangement uses TRBV7-9 and TRBJ2-5, with 9 bases that match TRBD2. After removal of 1 base from V and 4 bases from J, the junction contained 7 bases not matched to a gene. The germline gives CDR1 SEHNR, CDR2 FQNEAQ (reference sequence). This CDR3 is 16 amino acids long. CDR3 coding DNA: TGTGCCAGCAGCTTAGTTGGACTAGCGAAGGGAGAGACCCAGTACTTC. This encodes CASSLVGLAKGETQYF.

The rearrangement uses TRBV5-5 and TRBJ1-2; 12 nucleotides match TRBD1. Germline values: CDR1 SGHKS, CDR2 YYEKEE (reference sequence). This CDR3 contains 16 residues. Unmatched junction bases numbered 12, after V lost 4 bases and J lost 8 bases. The CDR3 DNA reads TGTGCCAGCAGCGTGCTGCCGGGACAGGGGGCGCGAGGCTACACCTTC. Its translation is CASSVLPGQGARGYTF.

V usage is TRBV18 and J usage is TRBJ2-1, with 8 positions matching TRBD2. CDR3 length: 16 amino acids. Germline lookup yields CDR1 KGHSH and CDR2 LQKENI. Trimming at V came to 3 bases and at J to 9 bases, leaving 13 bases not matched to a gene. The CDR3 region is CASSPQNGLAVSEQFF. The CDR3 region has the DNA TGTGCCAGCTCACCGCAGAATGGACTAGCCGTTAGTGAGCAGTTCTTC.

The chain has TRBV6-5 and TRBJ2-7; D is undetermined. The germline V gene encodes CDR1 MNHEY and CDR2 SVGAGI. V lost 9 bases to trimming and J lost 3 bases, with 12 bases between them. The CDR3 loop spans 12 amino acids. The CDR3 DNA is TGTGCCAGTCGAGGATTTAACTACGAGCAGTACTTC. This translates into CASRGFNYEQYF.

This clone has only one observation. This chain joins TRBV15 and TRBJ2-6; D uncertain. Germline V lookup: CDR1 LNHNV, CDR2 YYDKDF (reference sequence). The CDR3 is made up of 15 amino acids. The V end was cut by 0 bases, the J end by 0 bases, with 3 bases between. CDR3: CATSRDRSGANVLTF. CDR3 DNA sequence: TGTGCCACCAGCAGAGATCGCTCTGGGGCCAACGTCCTGACTTTC.

This rearrangement joins TRBV27 to TRBJ2-7; tentatively, D is TRBD2 (6 bases). CDR1 MNHEY and CDR2 SMNVEV come from the germline V gene (reference sequence). CDR3 size: 14 residues. The germline V and J ends were trimmed by 5 bases and 2 bases, with 13 bases remaining between them. The CDR3 DNA reads as TGTGCCAGCAGTGGGGGGATCGGAGCCTACGAGCAGTACGTC. Protein sequence: CASSGGIGAYEQYV.

The chain employs TRBV6-4 and TRBJ2-2, with D unclear. The germline V and J ends were trimmed by 0 bases and 3 bases, with 2 bases remaining between them. The CDR3 extends over 13 amino acids. CDR1 and CDR2 (germline): MRHNA, SNTAGT. The CDR3 spells CASSDSDTGELFF. For the CDR3, the DNA is TGTGCCAGCAGTGACTCAGACACCGGGGAGCTGTTTTTT.

The rearrangement links TRBV19 to TRBJ2-6; possible D gene TRBD1, 6 bases. The germline V gene encodes CDR1 LNHDA and CDR2 SQIVND (reference sequence). The CDR3 is 15 residues long. V lost 10 bases to trimming and J lost 1 base, with 14 bases between them. CDR3 sequence reads: CATRTVGSGANVLTF. In DNA form, the CDR3 reads TGTGCCACCCGGACAGTAGGTTCTGGGGCCAACGTCCTGACTTTC.

The gene calls are TRBV18 and TRBJ2-1, with 11 bases identical to TRBD1. Germline V gene sequence: CDR1 KGHSH, CDR2 LQKENI. The junction had 11 bases not matched to a gene; V was cut back by 7 bases and J by 9 bases. The CDR3 is made up of 15 amino acids. CDR3 coding DNA: TGTGCCAGCTTAACCGGGACAGGGGGGTCTGGTGAGCAGTTCTTC. Amino acid sequence: CASLTGTGGSGEQFF.

The chain couples TRBV5-1 to TRBJ1-1, with 10 bases aligning to TRBD1. The V gene's germline CDR1 is SGHRS and CDR2 YFSETQ. J gave up 0 bases and V 7 bases, and 6 bases lay outside the gene matches. This CDR3 region has 15 residues. This CDR3 reads CASHPTGGLNTEAFF. The CDR3 nucleotides are TGCGCCAGCCACCCGACAGGGGGCTTGAACACTGAAGCTTTCTTT.

The chain combines TRBV11-2 with TRBJ2-7; D uncertain. V was clipped by 0 bases and J by 6 bases, with 9 bases between them. Germline loops: CDR1 SGHAT, CDR2 FQNNGV. This CDR3 is 13 amino acids long. This chain's CDR3 is CASSLESSSEQYV. The CDR3 DNA reads TGTGCCAGCAGCTTAGAGTCGTCGAGCGAGCAGTACGTC.

V and J are TRBV10-3 and TRBJ2-7; 9 bases agree with TRBD1. From germline, CDR1 is ENHRY and CDR2 SYGVKD. The CDR3 sequence is 13 residues long. The V segment lost 6 bases and the J segment 5 bases; nucleotides outside the gene matches: 5. In DNA, the CDR3 is TGTGCCATCAGGGCGACAGGGGGGGACGAGCAGTACGTC. It translates to CAIRATGGDEQYV.

In its sample, this clone was seen once. The J gene is TRBJ1-2, the V gene TRBV7-9; D is uncertain. CDR1 and CDR2 from the germline V gene are SEHNR and FQNEAQ (reference sequence). Trimming removed 5 bases from V and 4 bases from J, with 14 bases in between. The CDR3 sequence is 14 residues long. CDR3 DNA sequence: TGTGCCAGCAGCACCGGGTCTTCCGTCTATGGCTACACCTTC. This codes for CASSTGSSVYGYTF.

The J gene is TRBJ1-2, the V gene TRBV19, with TRBD1 as a possible D gene (6 bases). V was pared by 3 bases and J by 7 bases, with 18 bases between. Germline assignment: CDR1 LNHDA and CDR2 SQIVND (reference sequence). This CDR3 has 15 residues. The CDR3 region is CASSIDGGGGGGYTF. The CDR3, as DNA: TGTGCCAGTAGTATTGATGGCGGGGGCGGAGGTGGCTACACCTTC.

V usage is TRBV13 and J usage is TRBJ1-4, with D unresolved. The CDR3 has 14 amino acids. Germline lookup yields CDR1 PRHDT and CDR2 FYEKMQ (reference sequence). Trimming shortened V by 3 bases and J by 5 bases, and 10 bases separated the two germline ends. CDR3 in amino acids: CASSFFQRNEKLFF. Written as DNA, the CDR3 is TGTGCCAGCAGCTTTTTCCAGAGGAATGAAAAACTGTTTTTT.

This clone was recorded at least ten times. This chain connects TRBV7-9 to TRBJ1-1; maybe TRBD1 (6 bases). Germline V gene lookup returns CDR1 SEHNR and CDR2 FQNEAQ (reference sequence). Trimming left V 8 bases short and J 6 bases short, with 16 bases between. This CDR3 has 13 residues. CDR3 in amino acids: CASSPQGEAEAFF. The CDR3 DNA reads TGTGCCAGCTCGCCACAGGGTGAGGCTGAAGCTTTCTTT.

The chain has TRBV11-3 and TRBJ2-7, with TRBD2 matching over 9 bases. The V gene end was trimmed by 5 bases and the J gene end by 1 base; junction bases not matched to a gene: 6. Germline-derived CDR1 and CDR2 are SGHNT and YENEEA. There are 15 residues in the CDR3. The CDR3 DNA reads TGTGCCAGCAGCGATGGACTAGCGACTTCCTACGAGCAGTACTTC. Translated: CASSDGLATSYEQYF.